This T cell receptor beta chain appears in the sequencing data of a study of post-analysis software for immune sequencing data. Unique molecular identifiers tagged the TCR beta cDNA libraries. One entry per CDR3 protein results from TCRdb running MiXCR on the PCR reads. This table holds hundreds of thousands of distinct CDR3 sequences, under 70% found once. Germline-derived CDR1 and CDR2 are MGHDK and SYGVNS. The CDR3 sequence is 15 residues long. Study conclusions and caveats: Multiple sclerosis patients had significantly lower normalized Chao1 diversity than controls. In patients, four to six TRBV segments were more frequent than in controls, with TRBV5-6, TRBV5-1 and TRBV20-1 among them.

There are a few counts of this clonotype. No antigen is known for it. Source material: blood. This chain links TRBV25-1 with TRBJ2-4, with 10 nucleotides matching TRBD2. TRBJ2-7 matches the DNA end more closely, so the J call is doubtful. This receptor was identified in a girl aged 10 to 17 with multiple sclerosis. Here the CDR3 DNA reads TGTGCCAGCAGGAGGGGCCTAGCGGGGGACTACGAGCAGTACTTC. This gives the protein CASRRGLAGDYEQYF.